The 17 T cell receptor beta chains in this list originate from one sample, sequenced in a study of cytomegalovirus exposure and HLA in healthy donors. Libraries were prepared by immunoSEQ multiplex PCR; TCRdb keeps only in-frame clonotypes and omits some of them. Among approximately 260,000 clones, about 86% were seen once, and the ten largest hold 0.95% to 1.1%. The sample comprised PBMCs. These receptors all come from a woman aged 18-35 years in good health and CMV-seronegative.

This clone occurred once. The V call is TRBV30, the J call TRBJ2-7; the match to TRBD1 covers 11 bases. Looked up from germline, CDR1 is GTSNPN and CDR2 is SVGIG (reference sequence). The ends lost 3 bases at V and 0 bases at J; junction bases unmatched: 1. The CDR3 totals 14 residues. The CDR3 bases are TGTGCCTGGAGGGGACAGGGGGGCTCCTACGAGCAGTACTTC. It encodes CAWRGQGGSYEQYF. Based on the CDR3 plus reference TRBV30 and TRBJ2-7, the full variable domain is SQTIHQWPATLVQPVGSPLSLECTVEGTSNPNLYWYRQAAGRGLQLLFYSVGIGQISSEVPQNLSASRPQDRQFILSSKKLLLSDSGFYLCAWRGQGGSYEQYFGPGTRLTVT.

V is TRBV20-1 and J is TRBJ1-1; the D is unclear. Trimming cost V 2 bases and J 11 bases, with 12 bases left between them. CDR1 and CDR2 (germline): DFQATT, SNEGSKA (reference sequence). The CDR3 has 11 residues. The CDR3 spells CSARNQDRAFF. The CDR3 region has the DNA TGCAGTGCTAGAAACCAGGATCGGGCTTTCTTT.

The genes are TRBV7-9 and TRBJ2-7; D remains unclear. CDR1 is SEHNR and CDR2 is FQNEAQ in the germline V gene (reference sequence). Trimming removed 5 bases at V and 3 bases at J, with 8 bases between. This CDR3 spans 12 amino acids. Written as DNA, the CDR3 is TGTGCCAGCAGCCCCTGGAGCTACGAGCAGTACTTC. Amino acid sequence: CASSPWSYEQYF.

CDR3 residues: CAWVSLEAFF. The CDR3 nucleotides read TGTGCCTGGGTGTCCCTTGAAGCTTTCTTT. V is TRBV30 and J is TRBJ1-1; D not resolved. The CDR3 extends over 10 amino acids. Trimming pared 5 bases from V and 7 bases from J, leaving 8 bases between. Germline CDR1 and CDR2: GTSNPN and SVGIG (reference sequence). Looking up the rest from reference TRBV30 and TRBJ1-1 gives the full variable domain: SQTIHQWPATLVQPVGSPLSLECTVEGTSNPNLYWYRQAAGRGLQLLFYSVGIGQISSEVPQNLSASRPQDRQFILSSKKLLLSDSGFYLCAWVSLEAFFGQGTRLTVV.

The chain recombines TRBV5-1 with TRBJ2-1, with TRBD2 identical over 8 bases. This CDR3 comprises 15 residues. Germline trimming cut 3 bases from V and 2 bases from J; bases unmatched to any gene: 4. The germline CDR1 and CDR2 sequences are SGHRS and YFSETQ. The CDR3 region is CASSSGLVPYNEQFF. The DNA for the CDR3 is TGCGCCAGCAGCTCGGGACTAGTGCCCTACAATGAGCAGTTCTTC.

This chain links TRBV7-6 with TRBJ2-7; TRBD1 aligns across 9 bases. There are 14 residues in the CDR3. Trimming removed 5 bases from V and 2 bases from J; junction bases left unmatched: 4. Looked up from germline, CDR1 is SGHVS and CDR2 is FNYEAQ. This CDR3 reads CASSPGTGPYEQYF. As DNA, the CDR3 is TGTGCCAGCAGCCCCGGGACAGGGCCCTACGAGCAGTACTTC. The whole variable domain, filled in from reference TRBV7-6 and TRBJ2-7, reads GAGVSQSPRYKVTKRGQDVALRCDPISGHVSLYWYRQALGQGPEFLTYFNYEAQQDKSGLPNDRFSAERPEGSISTLTIQRTEQRDSAMYRCASSPGTGPYEQYFGPGTRLTVT.

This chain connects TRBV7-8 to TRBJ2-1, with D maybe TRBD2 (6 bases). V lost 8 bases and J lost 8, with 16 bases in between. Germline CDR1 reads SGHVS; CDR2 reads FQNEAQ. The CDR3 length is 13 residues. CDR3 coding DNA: TGTGCCAGCCGGGTTCGGGGAGGCCATGAGCAGTTCTTC. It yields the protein CASRVRGGHEQFF. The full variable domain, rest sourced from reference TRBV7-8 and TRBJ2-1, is GAGVSQSPRYKVAKRGQDVALRCDPISGHVSLFWYQQALGQGPEFLTYFQNEAQLDKSGLPSDRFFAERPEGSVSTLKIQRTQQEDSAVYLCASRVRGGHEQFFGPGTRLTVL.

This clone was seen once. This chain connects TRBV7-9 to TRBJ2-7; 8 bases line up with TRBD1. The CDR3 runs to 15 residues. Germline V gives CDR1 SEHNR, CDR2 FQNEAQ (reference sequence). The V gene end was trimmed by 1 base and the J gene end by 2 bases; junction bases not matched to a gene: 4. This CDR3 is CASSLEGQAAYEQYF. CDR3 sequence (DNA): TGTGCCAGCAGCTTAGAGGGACAGGCCGCCTACGAGCAGTACTTC.

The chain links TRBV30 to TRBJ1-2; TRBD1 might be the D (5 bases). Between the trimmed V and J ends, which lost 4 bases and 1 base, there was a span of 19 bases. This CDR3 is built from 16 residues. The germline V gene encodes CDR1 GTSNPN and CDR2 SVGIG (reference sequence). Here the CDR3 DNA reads TGTGCCTGGATCCGAGGGCGGGGGGTGGTTAACTATGGCTACACCTTC. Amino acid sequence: CAWIRGRGVVNYGYTF.

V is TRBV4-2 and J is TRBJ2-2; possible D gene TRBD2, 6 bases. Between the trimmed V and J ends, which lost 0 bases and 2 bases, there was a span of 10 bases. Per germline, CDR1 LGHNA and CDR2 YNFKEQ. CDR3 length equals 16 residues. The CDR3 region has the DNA TGTGCCAGCAGCCAAGACGGGAGCCCCAACACCGGGGAGCTGTTTTTT. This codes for CASSQDGSPNTGELFF.

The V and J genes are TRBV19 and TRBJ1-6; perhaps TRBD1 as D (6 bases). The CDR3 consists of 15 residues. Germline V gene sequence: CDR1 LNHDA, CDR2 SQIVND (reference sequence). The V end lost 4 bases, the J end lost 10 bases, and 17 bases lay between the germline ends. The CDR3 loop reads CASSTQAGVDSPLHF. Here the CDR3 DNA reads TGTGCCAGTAGTACCCAGGCAGGGGTGGACTCACCCCTCCACTTT.

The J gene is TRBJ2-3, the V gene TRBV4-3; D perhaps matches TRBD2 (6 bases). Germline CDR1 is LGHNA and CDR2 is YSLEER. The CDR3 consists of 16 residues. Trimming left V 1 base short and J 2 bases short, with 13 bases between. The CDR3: CASSQVGLADTDTQYF. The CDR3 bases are TGCGCCAGCAGCCAAGTTGGTTTAGCGGACACAGATACGCAGTATTTT.

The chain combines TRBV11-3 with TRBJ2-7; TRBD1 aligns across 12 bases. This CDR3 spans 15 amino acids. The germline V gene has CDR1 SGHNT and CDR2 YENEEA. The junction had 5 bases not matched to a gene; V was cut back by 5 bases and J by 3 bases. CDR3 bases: TGTGCCAGCAGCATGGGACAGGGGGCTGGCTACGAGCAGTACTTC. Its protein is CASSMGQGAGYEQYF. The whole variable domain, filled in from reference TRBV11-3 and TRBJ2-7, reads EAGVVQSPRYKIIEKKQPVAFWCNPISGHNTLYWYLQNLGQGPELLIRYENEEAVDDSQLPKDRFSAERLKGVDSTLKIQPAELGDSAVYLCASSMGQGAGYEQYFGPGTRLTVT.

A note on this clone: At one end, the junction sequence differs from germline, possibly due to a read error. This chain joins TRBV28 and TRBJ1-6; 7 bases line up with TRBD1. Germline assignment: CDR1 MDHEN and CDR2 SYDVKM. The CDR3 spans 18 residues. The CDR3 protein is CASRLFFGTGQHNSPLHF. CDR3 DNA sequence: TGTGCCAGCAGGTTATTCTTTGGGACGGGACAGCATAATTCACCCCTCCACTTT.

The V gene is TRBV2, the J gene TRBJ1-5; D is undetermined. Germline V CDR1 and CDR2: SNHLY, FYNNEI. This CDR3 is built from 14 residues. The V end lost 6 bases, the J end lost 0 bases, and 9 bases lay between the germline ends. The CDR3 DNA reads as TGTGCCAGCAGGGGCGACTATAGCAATCAGCCCCAGCATTTT. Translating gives CASRGDYSNQPQHF.

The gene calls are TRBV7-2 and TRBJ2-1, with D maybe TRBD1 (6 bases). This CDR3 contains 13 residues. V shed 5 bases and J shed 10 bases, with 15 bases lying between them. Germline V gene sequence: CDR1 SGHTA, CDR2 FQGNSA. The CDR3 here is CASSQSRGTEQFF. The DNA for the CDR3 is TGTGCCAGCAGCCAGAGTAGGGGGACAGAGCAGTTCTTC.

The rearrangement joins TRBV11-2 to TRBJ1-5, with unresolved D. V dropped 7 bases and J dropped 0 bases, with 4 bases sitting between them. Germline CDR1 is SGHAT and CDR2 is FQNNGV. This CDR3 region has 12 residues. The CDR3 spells CASTYSNQPQHF. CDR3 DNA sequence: TGTGCCAGCACCTATAGCAATCAGCCCCAGCATTTT.